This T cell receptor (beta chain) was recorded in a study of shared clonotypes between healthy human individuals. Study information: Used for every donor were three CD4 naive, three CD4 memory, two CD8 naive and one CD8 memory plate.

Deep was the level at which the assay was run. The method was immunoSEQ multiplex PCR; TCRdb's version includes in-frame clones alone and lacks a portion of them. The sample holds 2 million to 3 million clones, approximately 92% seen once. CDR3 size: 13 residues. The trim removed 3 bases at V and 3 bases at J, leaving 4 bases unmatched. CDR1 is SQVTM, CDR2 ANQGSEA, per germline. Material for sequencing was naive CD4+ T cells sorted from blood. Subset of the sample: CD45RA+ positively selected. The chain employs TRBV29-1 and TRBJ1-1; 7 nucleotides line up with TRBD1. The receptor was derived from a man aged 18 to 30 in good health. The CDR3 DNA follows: TGCAGCGTTGAGGACAGGAAGGACACTGAAGCTTTCTTT. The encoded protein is CSVEDRKDTEAFF.